The clone carrying this T cell receptor (beta chain) has just a few counts. Its antigen is as yet unknown. A read error may produce the germline difference seen at one junction end. The sample originates from a study of T cell repertoires in cytomegalovirus infection. The wider study: Public TCR beta signature analysis indicated the presence of both CMV infection and matching HLA type. Study results and limitations: CMV-specific HLA-C-restricted TCR beta clonotypes dominated the ex vivo response. Public TCR beta family frequency separated CMV-and-HLA carriers, including in an independent cohort.

This CDR3 is 11 amino acids long. CDR1 and CDR2 from the germline V gene are SNHLY and FYNNEI. TCRdb recomputed calls from the reads with MiXCR, one row per CDR3 protein. The sample carries 500,000 or so distinct CDR3 sequences, approximately 17% recorded once. The origin of this receptor is a human donor in good health (CMV status not recorded). Some clones in this sample may be carry-over from other donors' samples. The source material was CD8+ T cells from PBMCs. The chain is built from TRBV2 and TRBJ1-4; D unclear. The CDR3, as DNA: TGTGCCAGCAGTAAGAGGACCGGCAAGGTGTTT. Translation: CASSKRTGKVF.